This section outlines one T cell receptor (beta chain) sequence together with its context. CDR3 length: 13 amino acids. CDR1 and CDR2 (germline): SGHRS, YFSETQ. Trimming stripped 5 bases from V and 2 bases from J, with 11 bases between. The sample belongs to a study of cytomegalovirus exposure and HLA in healthy donors. The PCR ran on 60 Vbeta and 13 Jbeta primers. Method: immunoSEQ multiplex PCR; TCRdb's copy keeps in-frame clones and lacks some. This table holds around 150,000 clones. This receptor was taken from a woman aged 55-69 years in good health and CMV-seronegative. The chain links TRBV5-1 to TRBJ2-7; a possible D gene is TRBD1 (6 bases). Sequencing input: PBMCs. The CDR3: CASSYTGTYEQYF. The CDR3 nucleotides read TGCGCCAGCAGTTATACAGGGACCTACGAGCAGTACTTC.